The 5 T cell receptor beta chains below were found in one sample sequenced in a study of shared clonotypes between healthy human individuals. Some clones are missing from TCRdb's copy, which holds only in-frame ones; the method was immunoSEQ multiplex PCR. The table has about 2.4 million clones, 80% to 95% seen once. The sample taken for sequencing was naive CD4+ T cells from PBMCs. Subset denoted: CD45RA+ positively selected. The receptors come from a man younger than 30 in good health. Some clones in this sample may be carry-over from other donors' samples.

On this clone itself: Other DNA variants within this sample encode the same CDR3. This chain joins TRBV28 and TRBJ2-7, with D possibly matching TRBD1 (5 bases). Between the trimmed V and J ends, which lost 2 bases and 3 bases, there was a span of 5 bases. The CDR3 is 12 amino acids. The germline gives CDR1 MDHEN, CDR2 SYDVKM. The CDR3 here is CASSLQGYEQYF. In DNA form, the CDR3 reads TGTGCCAGCAGTTTACAGGGCTACGAGCAGTACTTC. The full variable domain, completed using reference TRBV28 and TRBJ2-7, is DVKVTQSSRYLVKRTGEKVFLECVQDMDHENMFWYRQDPGLGLRLIYFSYDVKMKEKGDIPEGYSVSREKKERFSLILESASTNQTSMYLCASSLQGYEQYFGPGTRLTVT.

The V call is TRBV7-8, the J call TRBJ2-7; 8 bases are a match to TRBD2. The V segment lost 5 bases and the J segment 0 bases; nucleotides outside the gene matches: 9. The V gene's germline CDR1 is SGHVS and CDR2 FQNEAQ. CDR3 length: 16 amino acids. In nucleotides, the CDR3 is TGTGCCAGCAGCCCCAGAGGGACTAGAAGCTCCTACGAGCAGTACTTC. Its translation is CASSPRGTRSSYEQYF.

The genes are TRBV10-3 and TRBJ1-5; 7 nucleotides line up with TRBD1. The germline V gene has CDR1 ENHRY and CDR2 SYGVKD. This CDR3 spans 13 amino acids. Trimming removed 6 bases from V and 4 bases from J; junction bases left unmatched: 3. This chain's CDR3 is CAIRATGNQPQHF. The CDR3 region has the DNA TGTGCCATCAGGGCGACAGGGAATCAGCCCCAGCATTTT.

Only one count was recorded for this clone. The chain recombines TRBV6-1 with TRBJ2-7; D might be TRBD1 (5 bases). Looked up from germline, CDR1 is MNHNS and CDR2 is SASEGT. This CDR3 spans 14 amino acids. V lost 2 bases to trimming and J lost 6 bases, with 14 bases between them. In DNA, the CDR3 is TGTGCCAGCAGTGAACCCTCCAGGGTCCCCGAGCAGTACTTC. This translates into CASSEPSRVPEQYF.

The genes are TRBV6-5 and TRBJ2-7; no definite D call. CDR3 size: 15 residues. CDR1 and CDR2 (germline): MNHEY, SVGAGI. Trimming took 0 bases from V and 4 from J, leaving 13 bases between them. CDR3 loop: CASSYSPRPHYEQYF. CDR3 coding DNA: TGTGCCAGCAGTTACTCCCCTCGCCCTCATTACGAGCAGTACTTC.